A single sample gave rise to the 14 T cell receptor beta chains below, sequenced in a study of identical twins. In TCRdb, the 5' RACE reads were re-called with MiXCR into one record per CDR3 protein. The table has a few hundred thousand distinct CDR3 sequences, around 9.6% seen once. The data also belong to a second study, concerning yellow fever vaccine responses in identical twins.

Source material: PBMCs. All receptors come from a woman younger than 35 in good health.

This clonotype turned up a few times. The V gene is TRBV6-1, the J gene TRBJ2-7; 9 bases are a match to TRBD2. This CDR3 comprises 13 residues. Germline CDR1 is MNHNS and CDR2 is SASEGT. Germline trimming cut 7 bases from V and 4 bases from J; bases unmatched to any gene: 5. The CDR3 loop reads CASNRGGAYEQYF. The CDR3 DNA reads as TGTGCCAGCAACCGCGGGGGGGCGTACGAGCAGTACTTC.

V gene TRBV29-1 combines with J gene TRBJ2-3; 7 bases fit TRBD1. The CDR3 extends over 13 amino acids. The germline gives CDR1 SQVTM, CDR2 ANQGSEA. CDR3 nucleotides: TGCGGGAACCGGGACAGAGACACAGATACGCAGTATTTT. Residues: CGNRDRDTDTQYF.

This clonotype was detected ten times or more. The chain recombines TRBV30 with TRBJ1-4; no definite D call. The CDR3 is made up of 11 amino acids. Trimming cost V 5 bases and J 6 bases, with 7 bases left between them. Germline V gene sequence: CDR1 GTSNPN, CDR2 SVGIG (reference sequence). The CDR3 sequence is CAWSAHEKLFF. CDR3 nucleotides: TGTGCCTGGTCAGCGCATGAAAAACTGTTTTTT.

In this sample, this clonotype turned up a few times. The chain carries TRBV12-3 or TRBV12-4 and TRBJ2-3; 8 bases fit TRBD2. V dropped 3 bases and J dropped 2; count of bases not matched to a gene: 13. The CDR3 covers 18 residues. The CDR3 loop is CASSFPYGERENTDTQYF. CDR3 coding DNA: TGTGCCAGCAGTTTCCCTTACGGGGAGCGGGAGAACACAGATACGCAGTATTTT.

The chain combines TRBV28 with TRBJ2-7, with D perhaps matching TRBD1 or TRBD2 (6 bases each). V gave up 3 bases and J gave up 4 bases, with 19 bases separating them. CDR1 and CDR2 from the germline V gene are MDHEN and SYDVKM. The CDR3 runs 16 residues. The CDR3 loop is CASSLLTSGDLYEQYF. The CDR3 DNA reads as TGTGCCAGCAGTTTGTTGACTTCAGGGGACTTGTACGAGCAGTACTTC.

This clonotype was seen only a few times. The CDR3 protein is CASSLRHGTYEQYF. The CDR3 region has the DNA TGTGCCAGCAGCTTAAGGCACGGAACCTACGAGCAGTACTTC. V and J are TRBV7-2 and TRBJ2-7; D is uncertain. The CDR3 has 14 amino acids. Germline values: CDR1 SGHTA, CDR2 FQGNSA. V lost 2 bases to trimming and J lost 2 bases, with 10 bases between them.

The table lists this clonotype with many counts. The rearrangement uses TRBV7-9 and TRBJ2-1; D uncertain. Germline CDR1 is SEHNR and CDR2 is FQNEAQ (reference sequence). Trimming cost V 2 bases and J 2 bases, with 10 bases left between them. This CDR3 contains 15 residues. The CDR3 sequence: CASSLLLGPYNEQFF. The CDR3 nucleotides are TGTGCCAGCAGCTTATTATTAGGCCCCTACAATGAGCAGTTCTTC.

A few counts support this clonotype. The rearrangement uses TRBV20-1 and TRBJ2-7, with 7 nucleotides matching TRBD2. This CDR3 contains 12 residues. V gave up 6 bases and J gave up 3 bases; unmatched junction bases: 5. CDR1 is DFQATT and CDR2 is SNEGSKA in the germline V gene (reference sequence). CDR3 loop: CSATLANYEQYF. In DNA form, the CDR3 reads TGCAGTGCCACACTAGCGAACTACGAGCAGTACTTC.

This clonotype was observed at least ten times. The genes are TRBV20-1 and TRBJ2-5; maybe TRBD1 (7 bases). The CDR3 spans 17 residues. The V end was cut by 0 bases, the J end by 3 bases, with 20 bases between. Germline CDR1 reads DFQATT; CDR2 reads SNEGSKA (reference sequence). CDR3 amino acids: CSARDPGGTGPKETQYF. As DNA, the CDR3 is TGCAGTGCTAGAGACCCAGGGGGGACCGGACCGAAAGAGACCCAGTACTTC.

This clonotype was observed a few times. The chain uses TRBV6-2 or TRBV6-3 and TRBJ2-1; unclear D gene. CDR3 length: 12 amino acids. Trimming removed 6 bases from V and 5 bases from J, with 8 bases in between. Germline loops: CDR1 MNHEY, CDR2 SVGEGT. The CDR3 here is CASRHSDNEQFF. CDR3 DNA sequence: TGTGCCAGCAGACATTCCGACAATGAGCAGTTCTTC.

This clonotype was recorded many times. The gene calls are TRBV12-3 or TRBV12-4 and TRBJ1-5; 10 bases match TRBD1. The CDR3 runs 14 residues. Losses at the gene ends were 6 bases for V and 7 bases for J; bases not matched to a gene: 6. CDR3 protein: CASSPTGGQQPQHF. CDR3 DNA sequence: TGTGCCAGCAGCCCGACAGGGGGCCAGCAGCCCCAGCATTTT.

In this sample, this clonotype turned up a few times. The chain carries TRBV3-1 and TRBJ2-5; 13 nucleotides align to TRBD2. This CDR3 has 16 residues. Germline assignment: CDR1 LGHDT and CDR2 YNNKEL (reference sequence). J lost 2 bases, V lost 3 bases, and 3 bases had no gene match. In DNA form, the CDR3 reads TGTGCCAGCAGCCAGCAGACTAGCGGGGGGCAAGAGACCCAGTACTTC. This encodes CASSQQTSGGQETQYF.

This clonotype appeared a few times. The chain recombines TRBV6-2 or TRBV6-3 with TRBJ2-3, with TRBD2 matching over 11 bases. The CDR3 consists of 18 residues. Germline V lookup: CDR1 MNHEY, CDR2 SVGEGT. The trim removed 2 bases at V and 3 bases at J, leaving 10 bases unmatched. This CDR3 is CASSYPETSGVGTDTQYF. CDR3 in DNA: TGTGCCAGCAGTTACCCCGAGACTAGCGGGGTGGGTACAGATACGCAGTATTTT.

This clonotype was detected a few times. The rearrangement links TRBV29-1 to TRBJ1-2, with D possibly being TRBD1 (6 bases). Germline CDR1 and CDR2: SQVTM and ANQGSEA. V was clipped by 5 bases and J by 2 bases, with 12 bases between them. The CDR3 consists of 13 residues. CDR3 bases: TGCAGCGTTCTCAGGGGCCTAAACTATGGCTACACCTTC. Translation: CSVLRGLNYGYTF.